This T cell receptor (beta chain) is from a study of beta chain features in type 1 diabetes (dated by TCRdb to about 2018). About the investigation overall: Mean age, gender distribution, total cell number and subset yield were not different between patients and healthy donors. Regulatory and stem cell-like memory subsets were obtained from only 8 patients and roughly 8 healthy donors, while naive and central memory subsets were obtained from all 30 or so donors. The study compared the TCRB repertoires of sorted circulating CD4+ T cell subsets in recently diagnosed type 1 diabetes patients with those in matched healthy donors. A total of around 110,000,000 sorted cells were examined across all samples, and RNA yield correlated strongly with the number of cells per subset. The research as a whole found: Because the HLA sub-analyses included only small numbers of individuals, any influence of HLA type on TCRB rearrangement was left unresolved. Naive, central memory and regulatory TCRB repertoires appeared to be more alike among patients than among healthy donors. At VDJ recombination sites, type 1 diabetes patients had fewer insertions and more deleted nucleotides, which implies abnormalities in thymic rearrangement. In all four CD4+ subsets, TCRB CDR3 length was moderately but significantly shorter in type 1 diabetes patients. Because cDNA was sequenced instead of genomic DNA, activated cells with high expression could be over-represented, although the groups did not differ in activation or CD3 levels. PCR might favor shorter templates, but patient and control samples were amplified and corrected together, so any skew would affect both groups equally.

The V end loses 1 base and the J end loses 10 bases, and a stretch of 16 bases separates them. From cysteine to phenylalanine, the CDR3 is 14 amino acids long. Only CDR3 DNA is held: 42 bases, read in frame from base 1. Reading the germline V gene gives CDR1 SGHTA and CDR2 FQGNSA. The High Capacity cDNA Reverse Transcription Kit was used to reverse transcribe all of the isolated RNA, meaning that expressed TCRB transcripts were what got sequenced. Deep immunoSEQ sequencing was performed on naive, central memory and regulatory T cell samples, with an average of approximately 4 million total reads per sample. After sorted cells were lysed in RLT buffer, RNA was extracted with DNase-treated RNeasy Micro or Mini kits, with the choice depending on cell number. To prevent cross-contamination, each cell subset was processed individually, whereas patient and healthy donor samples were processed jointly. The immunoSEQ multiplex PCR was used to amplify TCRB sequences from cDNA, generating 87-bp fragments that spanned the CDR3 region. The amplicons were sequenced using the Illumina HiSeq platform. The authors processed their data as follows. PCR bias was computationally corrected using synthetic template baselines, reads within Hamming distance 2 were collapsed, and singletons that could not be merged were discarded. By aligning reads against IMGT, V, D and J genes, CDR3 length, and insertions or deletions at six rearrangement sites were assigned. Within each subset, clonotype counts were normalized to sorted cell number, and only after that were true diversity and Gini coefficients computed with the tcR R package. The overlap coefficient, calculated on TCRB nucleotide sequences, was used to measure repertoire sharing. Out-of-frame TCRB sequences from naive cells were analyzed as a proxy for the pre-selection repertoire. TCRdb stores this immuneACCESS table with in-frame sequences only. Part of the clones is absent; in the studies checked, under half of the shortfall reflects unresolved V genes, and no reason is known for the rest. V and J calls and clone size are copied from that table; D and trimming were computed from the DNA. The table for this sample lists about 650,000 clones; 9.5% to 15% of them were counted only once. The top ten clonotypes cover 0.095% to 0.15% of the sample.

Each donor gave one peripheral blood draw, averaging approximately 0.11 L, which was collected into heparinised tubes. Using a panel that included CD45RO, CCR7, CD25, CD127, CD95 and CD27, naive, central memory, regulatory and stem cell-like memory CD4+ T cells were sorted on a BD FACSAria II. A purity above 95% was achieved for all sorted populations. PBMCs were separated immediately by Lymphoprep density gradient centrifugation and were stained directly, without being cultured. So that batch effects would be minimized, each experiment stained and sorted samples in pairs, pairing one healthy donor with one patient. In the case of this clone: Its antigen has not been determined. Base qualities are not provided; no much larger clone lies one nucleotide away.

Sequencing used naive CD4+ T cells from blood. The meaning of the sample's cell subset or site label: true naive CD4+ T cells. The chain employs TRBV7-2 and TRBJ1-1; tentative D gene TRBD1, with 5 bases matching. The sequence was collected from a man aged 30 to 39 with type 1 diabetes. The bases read TGTGCCAGCAGCTTAGTCGGGACGGTGAACTCAGCTTTCTTT. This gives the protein CASSLVGTVNSAFF. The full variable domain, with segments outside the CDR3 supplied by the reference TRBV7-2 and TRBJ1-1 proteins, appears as GAGVSQSPSNKVTEKGKDVELRCDPISGHTALYWYRQSLGQGLEFLIYFQGNSAPDKSGLPSDRFSAERTGGSVSTLTIQRTQQEDSAVYLCASSLVGTVNSAFFGQGTRLTVV.